This TCR beta chain is from a study of post-analysis software for immune sequencing data. About the study: Multiple sclerosis in the patients followed relapsing-remitting, secondary progressive and progressive-relapsing courses. Study findings and constraints: TRBV5-6, TRBV5-1 and TRBV20-1 belonged to a set of roughly five TRBV segments that were more frequent in patients than controls. F-measure co-clustering was strong for batch-matched samples.

Germline-derived CDR1 and CDR2 are MDHEN and SYDVKM. CDR3 length: 12 amino acids. Unique molecular identifiers had been added to the TCR beta cDNA libraries. About half a million cDNA molecules were recovered from an input of about 0.85 to 11 million T cells. TCRdb processed the PCR reads anew with MiXCR; each CDR3 protein has one entry. The sample has approximately 770,000 distinct CDR3 sequences, 40% to 55% seen once. This clonotype was observed a single time. Its antigen is unidentified. The sample consisted of blood. This TCR came from a girl between 5 and 17 years old with multiple sclerosis. This chain joins TRBV28 and TRBJ1-6; a possible D gene is TRBD1 (6 bases). CDR3 DNA sequence: TGTGGAAGTGGACAGAACAATTCACCCCTCCACTTT. It encodes CGSGQNNSPLHF.